This T cell receptor beta chain was captured in a study of T cell responses to AZD1222 COVID-19 vaccine. Sequenced by immunoSEQ multiplex PCR; TCRdb stores in-frame clones only, minus some. The sample records approximately 150,000 clones, around 90% being singletons. V was trimmed by 1 base and J by 0 bases, leaving 8 bases between them. CDR1 and CDR2 (germline): GTSNPN, SVGIG (reference sequence). The CDR3 consists of 14 residues. Sequencing used peripheral blood, obtained 28 days after the second dose of the MenACWY control vaccine. The rearrangement uses TRBV30 and TRBJ2-3; D is ambiguous. This clonotype originated in an adult who received the MenACWY meningococcal vaccine as a control. The CDR3 DNA follows: TGTGCCTGGAGTGCTGGCGGTAGCACAGATACGCAGTATTTT. Protein product: CAWSAGGSTDTQYF.